Shown below are 21 T cell receptor beta chains from a single sample sequenced in a study of blood T cell repertoires in COVID-19. Profiling relied on immunoSEQ multiplex PCR, and the TCRdb table lists in-frame clones only, not all of them. The sample consists of 200,000 or so clones, around 80% of them appearing once. Source material: peripheral blood. The receptors derive from an older woman with acute or convalescent COVID-19.

The V and J genes are TRBV7-9 and TRBJ1-1; TRBD1 is a possible D gene (6 bases). This CDR3 is 15 amino acids long. Germline CDR1 SEHNR, CDR2 FQNEAQ (reference sequence). V dropped 2 bases and J dropped 0 bases, with 10 bases sitting between them. The CDR3: CASSLPGQMNTEAFF. CDR3 in DNA: TGTGCCAGCAGCTTACCGGGACAAATGAACACTGAAGCTTTCTTT.

The chain links TRBV7-3 to TRBJ2-1; D remains ambiguous. CDR1 is SGHTA, CDR2 FQGTGA, per germline. The CDR3 is 13 residues long. Deletions cut 2 bases from V and 9 bases from J, with 11 bases between. The chain's CDR3 is CASSLPPGPEQFF. CDR3 nucleotides: TGTGCCAGCAGCTTACCCCCGGGTCCTGAGCAGTTCTTC.

The chain employs TRBV6-5 and TRBJ2-7; the D is unclear. Germline V gene data show CDR1 as MNHEY and CDR2 as SVGAGI. V was clipped by 4 bases and J by 3 bases, with 13 bases between them. CDR3 length equals 14 residues. CDR3 bases: TGTGCCAGCAGTTCCCGGGTCATTGGCTACGAGCAGTACTTC. Its protein product is CASSSRVIGYEQYF.

CDR3 amino acids: CASSPRDRGSPLSYEQYF. The CDR3 DNA follows: TGTGCCAGCAGCCCCCGGGACAGGGGTAGTCCGCTTTCCTACGAGCAGTACTTC. The V gene is TRBV3-1 (or the pseudogene TRBV3-2), the J gene TRBJ2-7; TRBD1 agrees at 10 bases. The V gene end was trimmed by 4 bases and the J gene end by 1 base; junction bases not matched to a gene: 13. The CDR3 length is 18 residues. Germline V lookup: CDR1 LGHDT, CDR2 YNNKEL (reference sequence).

The V call is TRBV10-3, the J call TRBJ1-2; 11 bases match TRBD1. In germline, CDR1 is ENHRY, CDR2 SYGVKD. The CDR3 is 15 residues long. V lost 5 bases to trimming and J lost 2 bases; unmatched junction nucleotides: 4. CDR3 sequence (DNA): TGTGCCATCAGTCCCGGGACAGGGGGGAACTATGGCTACACCTTC. This codes for CAISPGTGGNYGYTF.

The chain is built from TRBV19 and TRBJ1-5; 7 nucleotides agree with TRBD1. Unmatched junction bases numbered 9, after V lost 9 bases and J lost 1 base. The CDR3 runs 15 residues. CDR1 is LNHDA, CDR2 SQIVND, per germline (reference sequence). The CDR3 sequence is CASKTRGLSNQPQHF. CDR3 bases: TGTGCCAGCAAGACCAGGGGGTTGAGCAATCAGCCCCAGCATTTT.

The CDR3 loop is CASSRDRGKVNSEAFF. CDR3 nucleotides: TGTGCCAGCAGCCGGGACAGAGGGAAGGTAAATTCTGAAGCTTTCTTT. V usage is TRBV7-9 and J usage is TRBJ1-1; 7 bases align to TRBD1. V trimming: 5 bases; J trimming: 6 bases; junction bases outside the gene matches: 15. This CDR3 comprises 16 residues. CDR1 and CDR2 (germline): SEHNR, FQNEAQ (reference sequence).

The chain employs TRBV6-1 and TRBJ1-6; the D gene is possibly TRBD1 (6 bases). Trimming cost V 2 bases and J 7 bases, with 12 bases left between them. The germline gives CDR1 MNHNS, CDR2 SASEGT. The CDR3 consists of 15 residues. The CDR3 DNA sequence: TGTGCCAGCAGTGAACAGGGGCCCAGGAATTCACCCCTCCACTTT. This gives the protein CASSEQGPRNSPLHF.

The V and J genes are TRBV5-1 and TRBJ2-4; weak D call: TRBD1 (6 bases). Germline V gene lookup returns CDR1 SGHRS and CDR2 YFSETQ. Trimming took 4 bases from V and 1 from J, leaving 9 bases between them. This CDR3 is built from 14 residues. The CDR3 here is CASSVQGAKNIQYF. DNA of the CDR3: TGCGCCAGCAGCGTGCAGGGGGCCAAAAACATTCAGTACTTC.

V gene TRBV5-6 combines with J gene TRBJ1-2, with D possibly matching TRBD1 (5 bases). Trimming cost V 1 base and J 8 bases, with 15 bases left between them. CDR3 length equals 14 residues. Germline CDR1 and CDR2: SGHDT and YYEEEE. This CDR3 is CASSLQVAGDGYTF. CDR3 in DNA: TGTGCCAGCAGCTTGCAGGTGGCGGGGGACGGCTACACCTTC.

V is TRBV24-1 and J is TRBJ2-7; 8 bases match TRBD2. The CDR3 covers 15 residues. Germline loops: CDR1 KGHDR, CDR2 SFDVKD. The ends lost 2 bases at V and 1 base at J; junction bases unmatched: 3. CDR3 protein: CATSDSTSGSYEQYF. The CDR3 nucleotides read TGTGCCACCAGTGATTCCACTAGCGGATCCTACGAGCAGTACTTC.

The gene calls are TRBV6-5 and TRBJ2-4, with D maybe TRBD2 (5 bases). The CDR3 length is 13 residues. Trimming removed 5 bases at V and 10 bases at J, with 15 bases between. Germline lookup yields CDR1 MNHEY and CDR2 SVGAGI. CDR3 residues: CASSQPGSWIQYF. The CDR3 DNA reads as TGTGCCAGCAGTCAACCTGGGAGCTGGATTCAGTACTTC.

The chain's CDR3 is CASSVETGTNEKLFF. The DNA for the CDR3 is TGTGCCAGCAGCGTAGAGACAGGGACTAATGAAAAACTGTTTTTT. V usage is TRBV9 and J usage is TRBJ1-4; the match to TRBD1 covers 7 bases. With V trimmed by 0 bases and J by 2 bases, 1 base remained unmatched. The CDR3 loop spans 15 amino acids. The germline V gene has CDR1 SGDLS and CDR2 YYNGEE.

The rearrangement uses TRBV29-1 and TRBJ2-7; TRBD2 is a possible D gene (5 bases). Deletions cut 5 bases from V and 0 bases from J, with 8 bases between. CDR1 SQVTM and CDR2 ANQGSEA come from the germline V gene. The CDR3 runs 12 residues. The CDR3 sequence is CSVRGASYEQYF. CDR3 coding DNA: TGCAGCGTTCGGGGAGCCTCCTACGAGCAGTACTTC.

V gene TRBV5-4 combines with J gene TRBJ1-6, with unresolved D. CDR1 and CDR2 (germline): SGHNT, YYREEE (reference sequence). V dropped 0 bases and J dropped 7 bases, with 5 bases sitting between them. CDR3 length: 13 amino acids. The DNA for the CDR3 is TGTGCCAGCAGCTTGGTACGGAATTCACCCCTCCACTTT. It translates to CASSLVRNSPLHF.

This chain connects TRBV7-2 to TRBJ2-3; D may be TRBD1 (6 bases). Germline V gene data show CDR1 as SGHTA and CDR2 as FQGNSA. This CDR3 has 14 amino acids. V was trimmed by 5 bases and J by 6 bases, leaving 15 bases between them. The CDR3 DNA reads as TGTGCCAGCAGCAGTCAGGGGCCGGGGGATACGCAGTATTTT. Translating it yields CASSSQGPGDTQYF.

The CDR3 loop is CATSDPDSEQYF. The CDR3 nucleotides are TGTGCCACCAGTGACCCTGACAGCGAGCAGTACTTC. The chain is built from TRBV24-1 and TRBJ2-7; D is perhaps TRBD1 (5 bases). V gave up 4 bases and J gave up 6 bases, with 9 bases separating them. Germline V CDR1 and CDR2: KGHDR, SFDVKD. CDR3 length: 12 amino acids.

This chain connects TRBV28 to TRBJ2-5, with 9 nucleotides matching TRBD1. Looked up from germline, CDR1 is MDHEN and CDR2 is SYDVKM. After removal of 7 bases from V and 6 bases from J, the junction contained 15 bases not matched to a gene. There are 16 residues in the CDR3. CDR3 residues: CASIQPSGQGGKTQYF. CDR3 bases: TGTGCCAGCATCCAACCCTCGGGACAGGGTGGGAAGACCCAGTACTTC.

The chain recombines TRBV24-1 with TRBJ2-7; TRBD1 matches 10 bases. The junction had 2 bases not matched to a gene; V was cut back by 3 bases and J by 4 bases. The CDR3 is 14 amino acids. Germline CDR1 and CDR2: KGHDR and SFDVKD. The CDR3 protein is CATSDRTGGYEQYF. The CDR3 DNA reads as TGTGCCACCAGTGATCGGACAGGGGGTTACGAGCAGTACTTC.

This clone was detected only once. The gene calls are TRBV2 and TRBJ2-3, with 14 bases aligning to TRBD2. From germline, CDR1 is SNHLY and CDR2 FYNNEI. Unmatched junction bases numbered 6, after V lost 5 bases and J lost 8 bases. The length of the CDR3 is 15 residues. This CDR3 reads CASSTGLAGGGTQYF. The CDR3 DNA reads as TGTGCCAGCAGTACTGGACTAGCGGGAGGTGGTACGCAGTATTTT.

This chain links TRBV2 with TRBJ2-1, with TRBD2 matching over 7 bases. V lost 5 bases and J lost 6; bases outside the gene matches: 7. This CDR3 is 14 amino acids long. Germline-derived CDR1 and CDR2 are SNHLY and FYNNEI. The CDR3: CASSLTSEGNEQFF. The CDR3 DNA sequence: TGTGCCAGCAGTCTTACTAGCGAAGGCAATGAGCAGTTCTTC.